The source of this T cell receptor beta chain is a study of molecular identifiers for immune sequencing clone quantification. Overall study context: In the replicates, RNA derived from around 20,000 or 99,000 naive CD8 cells was divided into five parts, and four were sequenced.

V lost 4 bases to trimming and J lost 4 bases; unmatched junction nucleotides: 4. The V gene's germline CDR1 is LGHDT and CDR2 YNNKEL (reference sequence). This CDR3 has 15 amino acids. Using a CD8+CD4-CCR7+CD45RA+ phenotype, naive CD8 T cells were sorted. This clonotype was seen a handful of times. Its antigen is not known. The study, taken as a whole, reports: The share of molecules held by clones above 20 RNA copies was over 97% in effector cells and under 1% in naive cells.

TCRdb independently ran MiXCR on the PCR reads; one entry per CDR3 protein. This sample carries about half a million distinct CDR3 sequences, less than 30% of them seen once, and the ten largest clones take over 0.6%. The rearrangement uses TRBV3-1 and TRBJ2-7; 13 bases map to TRBD2. Material: naive CD8+ T cells from blood, with Jurkat cell RNA spiked in. Subset of the sample: FACS-sorted CD8+CD4-CCR7+CD45RA+ naive T cells. The clonotype comes from a human donor in good health. Some libraries in this study had Jurkat cell RNA spiked in. CDR3 bases: TGTGCCAGCAGCCCAGTGGGACTAGCGGGATACGAGCAGTACTTC. This translates into CASSPVGLAGYEQYF.